This is a list of T cell receptor beta chains from one sample in a study of CD8 T cells in ankylosing spondylitis. TCRdb itself ran the 5' RACE reads through MiXCR, one entry per CDR3 protein. The sample carries 45,000 or so distinct CDR3 sequences, approximately 11% recorded once. The sample taken for sequencing was blood, either unsorted or a sorted T cell fraction (not recorded which). These receptor sequences come from a male donor with ankylosing spondylitis or in good health (not recorded which). Each CDR3 is given with its conserved first and last residue. The D gene is left open where the match is weak. Clone sizes are given selectively: once, few, many, or a class where the clone is expanded.

>many|TRBV7-2|TRBD2|TRBJ2-3
CASSPRVWGGTDTQYF
TGTGCCAGCAGCCCTAGAGTGTGGGGGGGGACAGATACGCAGTATTTT
>few|TRBV12-3/TRBV12-4|TRBD2|TRBJ2-1
CASSSGGAYYNEQFF
TGTGCCAGCAGTTCGGGGGGTGCTTACTACAATGAGCAGTTCTTC
>many|TRBV10-3|TRBD1|TRBJ2-7
CAISDTGTAYYEQYF
TGTGCCATCAGTGATACCGGGACAGCCTACTACGAGCAGTACTTC
>.|TRBV11-2|.|TRBJ2-2
CASSLGQQAGELFF
TGTGCCAGCAGCTTAGGCCAACAGGCCGGGGAGCTGTTTTTT
>many|TRBV3-1|.|TRBJ1-5
CASSQQLNQPQHF
TGTGCCAGCAGCCAGCAGCTCAATCAGCCCCAGCATTTT
>many|TRBV12-3/TRBV12-4|TRBD1|TRBJ1-6
CASRAGQGNSPLHF
TGTGCCAGCAGAGCCGGACAGGGTAATTCACCCCTCCACTTT
>many|TRBV6-1|.|TRBJ2-7
CASSTLGHGEQYF
TGTGCCAGCAGCACTCTAGGACACGGCGAGCAGTACTTC
>many|TRBV20-1|TRBD1|TRBJ1-3
CSARLPGQGNTIYF
TGCAGTGCTAGACTACCGGGACAGGGAAACACCATATATTTT
>many|TRBV29-1|TRBD2|TRBJ2-2
CSGVLAGTTGELFF
TGCAGCGGCGTGCTAGCGGGCACCACCGGGGAGCTGTTTTTT
>few|TRBV7-2|.|TRBJ2-7
CASRNRDPAHEQYF
TGTGCCAGCAGAAATCGGGACCCCGCCCACGAGCAGTACTTC
>many|TRBV3-1|.|TRBJ2-1
CASSQGSSGINEQFF
TGTGCCAGCAGCCAAGGGAGTTCGGGGATCAATGAGCAGTTCTTC
>many|TRBV20-1|TRBD1|TRBJ1-2
CSADLQGAGGYTF
TGCAGTGCTGATCTACAGGGGGCGGGAGGCTACACCTTC
>many|TRBV20-1|.|TRBJ1-2
CSARDTRSGYGYTF
TGCAGTGCTAGAGATACCAGGTCAGGGTATGGCTACACCTTC
>.|TRBV5-1|.|TRBJ2-2
CASSLDPRGTGELFF
TGCGCCAGCAGCTTGGATCCCAGGGGCACCGGGGAGCTGTTTTTT
>many|TRBV5-1|.|TRBJ2-3
CASSLSLESSDTQYF
TGCGCCAGCAGCTTGTCTCTAGAGTCGTCAGATACGCAGTATTTT
>many|TRBV28|.|TRBJ2-2
CASSFSTRELFF
TGTGCCAGCAGTTTTTCGACGCGAGAGCTGTTTTTT
>.|TRBV20-1|.|TRBJ2-6
CSARAAGTGANVLTF
TGCAGTGCTAGAGCAGCTGGGACTGGGGCCAACGTCCTGACTTTC
>.|TRBV6-1|TRBD2|TRBJ2-6
CASRPGGLGANVLTF
TGTGCCAGCAGACCGGGGGGGCTGGGTGCCAACGTCCTGACTTTC
>few|TRBV12-3/TRBV12-4|.|TRBJ2-5
CASSGPGSGQETQYF
TGTGCCAGCAGTGGGCCGGGTTCAGGCCAAGAGACCCAGTACTTC
>.|TRBV18|.|TRBJ1-1
CASSRGVMNTEAFF
TGTGCCAGCTCACGGGGCGTAATGAACACTGAAGCTTTCTTT
>many|TRBV5-1|.|TRBJ2-5
CASSFEKTQYF
TGCGCCAGCTCCTTTGAAAAGACCCAGTACTTC
>few|TRBV2|.|TRBJ1-5
CASKGTTGGHREHF
TGTGCCAGCAAAGGAACCACGGGGGGACATAGGGAGCATTTT